What follows are 30 T cell receptor beta chains derived from one specimen sequenced in a study of T-cell reconstitution after alpha-beta-depleted transplantation in children. The authors prepared the TCRbeta library with unique molecular identifiers. Each CDR3 protein is one row after TCRdb ran MiXCR on the PCR reads. The sample has about 7,200 distinct CDR3 sequences; approximately 5% are singletons. The source material was PBMCs, mostly from graft donor cells, sampled 180 days after TCRalphabeta/CD19-depleted stem cell transplant. Source of these receptors: a child in the first two years of life who had a stem cell transplant for acute myeloid leukemia, so the T cells may come from the graft donor.

In this sample, this clonotype is medium-sized. The chain is built from TRBV13 and TRBJ1-6; the match to TRBD1 covers 9 bases. V lost 5 bases to trimming and J lost 5 bases; unmatched junction nucleotides: 4. Germline V lookup: CDR1 PRHDT, CDR2 FYEKMQ (reference sequence). The CDR3 totals 15 residues. CDR3 protein: CASSLWDRDNSPLHF. CDR3 coding DNA: TGTGCCAGCAGCCTCTGGGACAGGGATAATTCACCCCTCCACTTT.

This clonotype is medium-sized (0.01 to 0.1%) within its sample. V is TRBV6-5 and J is TRBJ2-7; 7 bases align to TRBD1. CDR3 length equals 15 residues. Trimming cost V 0 bases and J 3 bases; bases outside gene matches: 5. CDR1 and CDR2 from the germline V gene are MNHEY and SVGAGI. CDR3 sequence (DNA): TGTGCCAGCAGTTACTCGGGGGACAGTAACTACGAGCAGTACTTC. Translating gives CASSYSGDSNYEQYF.

This clonotype was detected ten times or more. The chain uses TRBV5-1 and TRBJ2-2; D not certain. The CDR3 has 15 amino acids. Trimming took off 0 bases at V and 5 bases at J, with 11 bases between the two ends. Germline assignment: CDR1 SGHRS and CDR2 YFSETQ. Written as DNA, the CDR3 is TGCGCCAGCAGCTTGGCTCTGGGCAGAACCGGGGAGCTGTTTTTT. This translates into CASSLALGRTGELFF.

This clonotype is medium-sized by share. V is TRBV28 and J is TRBJ2-7; 9 nucleotides line up with TRBD2. CDR1 and CDR2 from the germline V gene are MDHEN and SYDVKM. This CDR3 region has 15 residues. The J segment lost 6 bases and the V segment lost 5 bases, leaving 11 bases of the junction unmatched. The CDR3 DNA reads TGTGCCAGCAGTCCCTCCGGACTAGCGTGGCGCGAGCAGTACTTC. Protein product: CASSPSGLAWREQYF.

By share, this clonotype ranks as medium-sized. J is TRBJ2-3 and V is TRBV15; D unclear. Trimming pared 1 base from V and 6 bases from J, leaving 14 bases between. Per germline, CDR1 LNHNV and CDR2 YYDKDF (reference sequence). The CDR3 has 15 residues. For the CDR3, the DNA is TGTGCCACCAGCAGAGTGGCTAGAAGAGCGGATACGCAGTATTTT. Amino acid sequence: CATSRVARRADTQYF.

This clonotype has a count of ten or more. J is TRBJ2-5 and V is TRBV28; D is uncertain. There are 15 residues in the CDR3. V was cut by 3 bases and J by 3 bases, with 14 bases left in between. CDR1 and CDR2 from the germline V gene are MDHEN and SYDVKM. This CDR3 reads CASSFQSPEKETQYF. In DNA, the CDR3 is TGTGCCAGCAGTTTCCAATCCCCGGAGAAAGAGACCCAGTACTTC.

This clonotype was seen repeatedly, ten times or more. This chain uses TRBV2 with TRBJ2-2; 9 nucleotides align to TRBD1. CDR1 and CDR2 (germline): SNHLY, FYNNEI. V shed 6 bases, J shed 4 bases, and the junction held 6 bases outside the gene matches. There are 15 residues in the CDR3. Written as DNA, the CDR3 is TGTGCCAGCAGAGGACAGGGGATTTCCACCGGGGAGCTGTTTTTT. Protein product: CASRGQGISTGELFF.

By proportion, this clonotype is medium-sized. The V call is TRBV5-6, the J call TRBJ2-5; D is ambiguous. Germline CDR1 and CDR2: SGHDT and YYEEEE. V lost 1 base to trimming and J lost 5 bases, with 3 bases between them. This CDR3 has 11 residues. The CDR3 protein is CASSLMETQYF. Written as DNA, the CDR3 is TGTGCCAGCAGCTTGATGGAGACCCAGTACTTC. Full variable domain (remainder filled in from reference TRBV5-6 and TRBJ2-5): DAGVTQSPTHLIKTRGQQVTLRCSPKSGHDTVSWYQQALGQGPQFIFQYYEEEERQRGNFPDRFSGHQFPNYSSELNVNALLLGDSALYLCASSLMETQYFGPGTRLLVL.

The table lists this clonotype with many counts. V usage is TRBV18 and J usage is TRBJ1-1; 11 bases map to TRBD1. V lost 10 bases to trimming and J lost 4 bases; unmatched junction nucleotides: 8. Germline-derived CDR1 and CDR2 are KGHSH and LQKENI. The CDR3 spans 14 residues. CDR3 DNA sequence: TGTGCCACCGGACAGGGGGCGTGGAGCACTGAAGCTTTCTTT. Amino acids: CATGQGAWSTEAFF. The full variable domain, its missing parts supplied by reference TRBV18 and TRBJ1-1, is NAGVMQNPRHLVRRRGQEARLRCSPMKGHSHVYWYRQLPEEGLKFMVYLQKENIIDESGMPKERFSAEFPKEGPSILRIQQVVRGDSAAYFCATGQGAWSTEAFFGQGTRLTVV.

Many counts were recorded for this clonotype. CDR3 region: CASVKSGEETQYF. In nucleotides, the CDR3 is TGTGCCAGCGTAAAATCAGGGGAAGAGACCCAGTACTTC. The V gene is TRBV7-9, the J gene TRBJ2-5, with D perhaps TRBD1 (6 bases). The CDR3 is 13 residues long. V dropped 8 bases and J dropped 3 bases, with 13 bases sitting between them. CDR1 and CDR2 (germline): SEHNR, FQNEAQ (reference sequence).

This clonotype was counted many times. The chain combines TRBV25-1 with TRBJ2-2; 10 bases align to TRBD2. CDR3 length: 19 amino acids. V trimming: 1 base; J trimming: 6 bases; junction bases outside the gene matches: 14. Germline V gives CDR1 MGHDK, CDR2 SYGVNS. CDR3 amino acids: CASSELAASGSWSAGELFF. The CDR3 DNA sequence: TGTGCCAGCAGTGAATTGGCGGCTAGCGGGAGTTGGTCAGCCGGGGAGCTGTTTTTT.

This clonotype is medium-sized (0.01 to 0.1%) by share. The chain is built from TRBV7-9 and TRBJ2-4; TRBD2 matches at 7 bases. CDR3 size: 13 residues. With V trimmed by 1 base and J by 10 bases, 4 bases remained unmatched. From germline, CDR1 is SEHNR and CDR2 FQNEAQ (reference sequence). As DNA, the CDR3 is TGTGCCAGCAGCTTAGATGTGGGGGGGATTCAGTACTTC. It encodes CASSLDVGGIQYF.

This clonotype was counted a few times. V usage is TRBV15 and J usage is TRBJ1-4, with TRBD1 identical over 7 bases. The V gene's germline CDR1 is LNHNV and CDR2 YYDKDF (reference sequence). CDR3 size: 14 residues. V lost 4 bases, J lost 3 bases, and 2 bases stayed unmatched. As DNA, the CDR3 is TGTGCCACCAGCATCGGGACAGCTAATGAAAAACTGTTTTTT. Amino acid sequence: CATSIGTANEKLFF.

This clonotype was picked up many times. J is TRBJ2-1 and V is TRBV28, with 9 nucleotides matching TRBD1. The CDR3 loop spans 16 amino acids. J was trimmed by 1 base and V by 2 bases; bases with no gene match: 3. Germline V gene sequence: CDR1 MDHEN, CDR2 SYDVKM. CDR3 in amino acids: CASSLLQGASYNEQFF. DNA for the CDR3: TGTGCCAGCAGTTTACTACAGGGGGCTTCCTACAATGAGCAGTTCTTC.

By share of the sample, this clonotype is medium-sized (0.01 to 0.1%). Here the CDR3 reads CASTQGGGSLGELFF. The CDR3 bases are TGTGCCAGCACCCAAGGGGGCGGGAGTCTCGGGGAGCTGTTTTTT. V is TRBV12-3 or TRBV12-4 and J is TRBJ2-2, with D perhaps matching TRBD1 or TRBD2 (7 bases each). CDR3 length: 15 residues. V shed 7 bases and J shed 7 bases, with 19 bases lying between them.

This clonotype was counted ten times or more. The chain employs TRBV15 and TRBJ2-7; 7 bases fit TRBD2. The CDR3 runs 18 residues. Trimming at V came to 3 bases and at J to 5 bases, leaving 19 bases not matched to a gene. Germline V CDR1 and CDR2: LNHNV, YYDKDF (reference sequence). In nucleotides, the CDR3 is TGTGCCACCAGCAGGGGGCTAGGGTTGCGGGAGAAGTCGGACGAGCAGTACTTC. Translating gives CATSRGLGLREKSDEQYF.

This clonotype was seen many times. The genes are TRBV3-1 and TRBJ2-4; the match to TRBD2 covers 8 bases. CDR3 length: 16 residues. The ends lost 4 bases at V and 0 bases at J; junction bases unmatched: 5. CDR1 is LGHDT and CDR2 is YNNKEL in the germline V gene (reference sequence). The CDR3 is CASSLTSGRAKNIQYF. DNA of the CDR3: TGTGCCAGCAGCCTAACTAGCGGAAGAGCCAAAAACATTCAGTACTTC.

The chain is built from TRBV12-3 or TRBV12-4 and TRBJ2-1; 7 nucleotides match TRBD1. CDR3 length: 18 residues. Here the CDR3 reads CTISFRAGTAHSYNEQFF. The CDR3 nucleotides are TGTACCATCAGTTTTCGGGCCGGGACAGCCCACTCCTACAATGAGCAGTTCTTC.

This clonotype showed up many times. V and J are TRBV20-1 and TRBJ2-7; tentatively, D is TRBD1 (5 bases). CDR3 length: 13 residues. V was trimmed by 2 bases and J by 1 base, leaving 9 bases between them. Germline assignment: CDR1 DFQATT and CDR2 SNEGSKA (reference sequence). The CDR3 region has the DNA TGCAGTGCTAGAATGGGGCGTTCCTACGAGCAGTACTTC. Protein: CSARMGRSYEQYF.

This clonotype has a count of ten or more. The chain couples TRBV6-5 to TRBJ1-3; no reliable D call. V was shortened by 1 base and J by 4 bases, with 2 bases between the two germline ends. The V gene's germline CDR1 is MNHEY and CDR2 SVGAGI. The length of the CDR3 is 12 residues. The chain's CDR3 is CASSYFGNTIYF. In DNA form, the CDR3 reads TGTGCCAGCAGTTACTTCGGAAACACCATATATTTT.

This clonotype showed up many times. This chain links TRBV2 with TRBJ1-1; D not resolved. The germline V gene encodes CDR1 SNHLY and CDR2 FYNNEI. The CDR3 has 13 residues. V lost 4 bases and J 1 base, leaving 7 bases between the germline ends. CDR3 residues: CASSVRQNTEAFF. CDR3 coding DNA: TGTGCCAGCAGTGTACGACAGAACACTGAAGCTTTCTTT. Supplemented by reference TRBV2 and TRBJ1-1, the full variable domain reads EPEVTQTPSHQVTQMGQEVILRCVPISNHLYFYWYRQILGQKVEFLVSFYNNEISEKSEIFDDQFSVERPDGSNFTLKIRSTKLEDSAMYFCASSVRQNTEAFFGQGTRLTVV.

This clonotype has a count of ten or more. The V gene is TRBV2, the J gene TRBJ2-3; the D gene is possibly TRBD1 (5 bases). V was cut by 8 bases and J by 3 bases, with 12 bases left in between. The V gene's germline CDR1 is SNHLY and CDR2 FYNNEI. This CDR3 has 13 amino acids. The CDR3 region is CASRKGRTDTQYF. CDR3 nucleotides: TGTGCCAGCCGCAAGGGGCGGACAGATACGCAGTATTTT.

The chain links TRBV13 to TRBJ1-6; 7 nucleotides agree with TRBD1. The CDR3 length is 17 residues. CDR1 PRHDT and CDR2 FYEKMQ come from the germline V gene (reference sequence). The V and J ends lost 5 bases and 7 bases, in that order; junction bases with no gene match: 14. The CDR3 loop is CASSPGLRGGSNSPLHF. The CDR3 DNA is TGTGCCAGCAGCCCCGGGCTCCGAGGGGGCAGCAATTCACCCCTCCACTTT.

This clonotype was picked up many times. The genes are TRBV7-9 and TRBJ2-1; a weak D match, TRBD2 (6 bases). The germline CDR1 and CDR2 sequences are SEHNR and FQNEAQ (reference sequence). The CDR3 has 16 amino acids. Between the trimmed V and J ends, which lost 0 bases and 8 bases, there was a span of 17 bases. The CDR3: CASSLAFTEGHDEQFF. The DNA of the CDR3 is TGTGCCAGCAGCTTAGCTTTTACGGAGGGCCATGATGAGCAGTTCTTC.

There are many counts of this clonotype. V and J are TRBV6-5 and TRBJ1-2; TRBD1 aligns across 10 bases. V lost 6 bases and J lost 4; bases outside the gene matches: 11. This CDR3 spans 16 amino acids. The germline V gene encodes CDR1 MNHEY and CDR2 SVGAGI. CDR3 in amino acids: CASSITGTGVGYGYTF. The CDR3 bases are TGTGCCAGCAGCATAACCGGGACAGGGGTGGGCTATGGCTACACCTTC.

This clonotype was observed at least ten times. The chain recombines TRBV6-6 with TRBJ2-7, with D perhaps TRBD1 or TRBD2 (5 bases each). This CDR3 spans 13 amino acids. Germline loops: CDR1 MNHNY, CDR2 SVGAGI (reference sequence). Trimming removed 8 bases at V and 2 bases at J, with 13 bases between. This chain's CDR3 is CASGTGRTYEQYF. In DNA form, the CDR3 reads TGTGCCAGCGGGACGGGACGGACCTACGAGCAGTACTTC.

This clonotype counts as medium-sized. This chain connects TRBV7-9 to TRBJ2-3, with D unresolved. V lost 5 bases, J lost 1 base, and 10 bases lay in between. Per germline, CDR1 SEHNR and CDR2 FQNEAQ (reference sequence). The CDR3 covers 14 residues. CDR3 coding DNA: TGTGCCAGCAGCCCAAGAGGTGGCACAGATACGCAGTATTTT. Protein sequence: CASSPRGGTDTQYF.

This clonotype is medium-sized. The chain joins TRBV20-1 to TRBJ1-5; TRBD1 agrees at 7 bases. The ends lost 4 bases at V and 2 bases at J; junction bases unmatched: 8. There are 15 residues in the CDR3. Germline V gene data show CDR1 as DFQATT and CDR2 as SNEGSKA (reference sequence). The CDR3 coding sequence is TGCAGTGCTAACAAGGGGGCGTTAGGCAATCAGCCCCAGCATTTT. Translation gives CSANKGALGNQPQHF.

This clonotype was seen ten or more times. This chain joins TRBV24-1 and TRBJ2-1; 9 nucleotides match TRBD2. Unmatched junction bases numbered 17, after V lost 4 bases and J lost 8 bases. The CDR3 length is 18 residues. Per germline, CDR1 KGHDR and CDR2 SFDVKD. CDR3 bases: TGTGCCACCAGTGACCCTTGGGTAGCGGGAGAATTACGGCATGAGCAGTTCTTC. Encoded protein: CATSDPWVAGELRHEQFF.

This clonotype was seen at least ten times. V usage is TRBV12-3 or TRBV12-4 and J usage is TRBJ2-3; 11 bases match TRBD2. V trimming: 5 bases; J trimming: 4 bases; junction bases outside the gene matches: 8. This CDR3 comprises 16 residues. The CDR3 is CASSPTSGSMPDTQYF. The CDR3 bases are TGTGCCAGCAGTCCAACTAGCGGGAGTATGCCAGATACGCAGTATTTT.